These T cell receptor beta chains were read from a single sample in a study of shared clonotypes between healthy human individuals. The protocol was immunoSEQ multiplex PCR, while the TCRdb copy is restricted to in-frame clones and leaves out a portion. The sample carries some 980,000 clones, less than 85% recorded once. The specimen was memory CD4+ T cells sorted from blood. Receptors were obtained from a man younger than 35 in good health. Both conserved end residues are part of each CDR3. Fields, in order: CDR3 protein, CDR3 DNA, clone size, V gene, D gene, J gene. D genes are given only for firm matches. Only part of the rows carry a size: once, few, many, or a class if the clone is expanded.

CASSQEVGRDYGYTF	TGCGCCAGCAGCCAAGAGGTGGGCAGGGACTATGGCTACACCTTC	-	TRBV4-1	-	TRBJ1-2
CASRPGLASSYEQYF	TGCGCCAGCAGACCCGGACTGGCGAGCTCCTACGAGCAGTACTTC	-	TRBV5-1	-	TRBJ2-7
CASSPSGQSYEQYF	TGTGCCAGCAGCCCCTCCGGACAGTCCTACGAGCAGTACTTC	-	TRBV7-2	-	TRBJ2-7
CASSPEVGAYEQYF	TGTGCCAGCTCACCAGAAGTTGGGGCCTACGAGCAGTACTTC	few	TRBV18	-	TRBJ2-7
CASSLRDGYGYTF	TGTGCCAGCAGCCTCAGGGATGGCTATGGCTACACCTTC	-	TRBV28	-	TRBJ1-2
CASSLKGDTQYF	TGTGCCAGCAGCTTAAAAGGAGATACGCAGTATTTT	-	TRBV7-9	-	TRBJ2-3
CASSLGDDRVYEQYF	TGTGCCAGTAGTTTAGGAGACGACAGGGTCTACGAGCAGTACTTC	-	TRBV19	TRBD1	TRBJ2-7
CASSEAPPRELFF	TGTGCCAGCAGTGAAGCCCCTCCCAGGGAGCTGTTTTTT	-	TRBV6-1	-	TRBJ2-2
CASSQNGVGLYEQYF	TGTGCCAGCTCACAGAACGGAGTGGGATTATACGAGCAGTACTTC	-	TRBV18	-	TRBJ2-7
CATTTGRENTIYF	TGTGCCACCACGACAGGGAGGGAAAACACCATATATTTT	-	TRBV10-3	TRBD1	TRBJ1-3
CASSLWRTTGNTEAFF	TGTGCCAGCAGCTTGTGGAGGACGACAGGGAACACTGAAGCTTTCTTT	-	TRBV5-6	-	TRBJ1-1
CASSPRRGEQYF	TGTGCCAGCAGCCCACGGCGGGGCGAGCAGTACTTC	-	TRBV7-2	-	TRBJ2-7
CASSLPGGPYNEQFF	TGTGCCAGCAGCTTACCAGGGGGCCCCTACAATGAGCAGTTCTTC	-	TRBV7-2	TRBD1	TRBJ2-1
CASSPWTGANTGELFF	TGTGCCAGCAGCCCATGGACAGGGGCTAACACCGGGGAGCTGTTTTTT	-	TRBV5-4	TRBD1	TRBJ2-2
CASSNRDRPSHGYTF	TGTGCCAGCAGCAACCGGGACAGGCCATCACATGGCTACACCTTC	many	TRBV5-6	TRBD1	TRBJ1-2
CASSHRGAEQYF	TGCGCCAGCAGCCACCGGGGGGCCGAGCAGTACTTC	-	TRBV4-3	-	TRBJ2-7
CASSGIETQYF	TGCGCCAGCAGTGGAATAGAGACCCAGTACTTC	-	TRBV10-2	-	TRBJ2-5
CASSVGTGPHYGYTF	TGTGCCAGCAGCGTAGGGACAGGACCTCACTATGGCTACACCTTC	-	TRBV7-2	TRBD1	TRBJ1-2
CASSSRTGRNQPQHF	TGTGCCAGCAGCTCACGGACAGGGAGAAATCAGCCCCAGCATTTT	-	TRBV7-2	TRBD1	TRBJ1-5
CASSNRGHTEAFF	TGTGCCAGTAGCAACAGGGGGCACACTGAAGCTTTCTTT	many	TRBV19	TRBD1	TRBJ1-1
CASSDSLAGGELFF	TGTGCCAGCAGTGACTCGTTAGCTGGCGGGGAGCTGTTTTTT	-	TRBV6-4	-	TRBJ2-2